This T cell receptor (beta chain) is drawn from a study of cytomegalovirus exposure and HLA in healthy donors. General study results and limits: Usually a TCR sequence was rare, but some public TCRs were found in many donors. Reports indicated that the classifier achieved high specificity and sensitivity in diagnosing cytomegalovirus status. A later analysis found first-cohort TCR clusters tended to co-occur in the 90 to 150 validation repertoires.

Assay used: immunoSEQ multiplex PCR; TCRdb lists only in-frame clones, some missing. The table has over 250,000 clones, about 85% seen once. A remark on this clone: What it binds is unknown.

This CDR3 contains 16 residues. Germline assignment: CDR1 MNHEY and CDR2 SMNVEV (reference sequence). The V gene end was trimmed by 6 bases and the J gene end by 5 bases; junction bases not matched to a gene: 14. The sequenced sample was PBMCs. The sequence was collected from a woman aged 25 to 39 in good health and CMV-seropositive. V and J are TRBV27 and TRBJ2-7; 9 nucleotides line up with TRBD1. CDR3 in amino acids: CASRPGQGIPNDEQYF. DNA for the CDR3: TGTGCCAGCAGGCCGGGACAGGGTATCCCTAATGACGAGCAGTACTTC.